One and the same sample provided the 20 T cell receptor beta chains below, sequenced in a study of shared clonotypes between healthy human individuals. The table came from immunoSEQ multiplex PCR; TCRdb's copy has only in-frame clones and leaves some out. The sample has 550,000 to 700,000 clones; about 80% are singletons. The sequenced sample consisted of memory CD4+ T cells sorted from blood. Subset specified: CD45RA-negative fraction. These TCRs come from a woman aged 25 to 39 in good health.

On this clone: This specimen includes other DNA sequences encoding the same CDR3. The chain joins TRBV18 to TRBJ2-7; TRBD1 aligns across 9 bases. Trimming took 1 base from V and 5 from J; bases not matched to a gene: 3. This CDR3 comprises 14 residues. The germline V gene has CDR1 KGHSH and CDR2 LQKENI. This CDR3 reads CASSPLDRGHEQYF. The CDR3 bases are TGTGCCAGCTCACCACTGGACAGGGGCCACGAGCAGTACTTC. Using reference TRBV18 and TRBJ2-7 for the parts outside the CDR3, the full variable domain is NAGVMQNPRHLVRRRGQEARLRCSPMKGHSHVYWYRQLPEEGLKFMVYLQKENIIDESGMPKERFSAEFPKEGPSILRIQQVVRGDSAAYFCASSPLDRGHEQYFGPGTRLTVT.

This chain uses TRBV28 with TRBJ1-2; D call uncertain. V was cut by 8 bases and J by 8 bases, with 21 bases left in between. This CDR3 spans 14 amino acids. Germline CDR1 MDHEN, CDR2 SYDVKM. The CDR3 DNA reads TGTGCCAGCGGTAGGCCGGCCGTGCGAGTCGGCTACACCTTC. Its protein is CASGRPAVRVGYTF.

The chain recombines TRBV19 with TRBJ2-1; 9 nucleotides line up with TRBD1. Germline CDR1 and CDR2: LNHDA and SQIVND (reference sequence). Trimming cost V 9 bases and J 3 bases; bases outside gene matches: 9. The CDR3 contains 15 residues. The CDR3 nucleotides read TGTGCCAGCGATCCGGGACAGGGTTTCTACAATGAGCAGTTCTTC. It translates to CASDPGQGFYNEQFF.

This clone was seen only once. The chain is built from TRBV27 and TRBJ2-3; unclear D gene. The germline V and J ends were trimmed by 3 bases and 2 bases, with 9 bases remaining between them. The CDR3 extends over 14 amino acids. Germline-derived CDR1 and CDR2 are MNHEY and SMNVEV (reference sequence). The CDR3 DNA is TGTGCCAGCAGTTTCCGGGCCCCCACAGATACGCAGTATTTT. Its protein product is CASSFRAPTDTQYF.

This chain connects TRBV5-1 to TRBJ1-2; 8 bases are shared with TRBD1. V lost 4 bases, J lost 4 bases, and 6 bases stayed unmatched. Germline lookup yields CDR1 SGHRS and CDR2 YFSETQ. The CDR3 spans 14 residues. The CDR3 bases are TGCGCCAGCAGCGACTCAGGGGGCGTCTATGGCTACACCTTC. Residues: CASSDSGGVYGYTF.

This rearrangement joins TRBV28 to TRBJ2-3; a possible D gene is TRBD2 (6 bases). CDR1 and CDR2 from the germline V gene are MDHEN and SYDVKM. This CDR3 contains 15 residues. V was cut by 5 bases and J by 2 bases, with 14 bases left in between. This CDR3 reads CASSLGGLHTDTQYF. The DNA for the CDR3 is TGTGCCAGCAGTCTCGGAGGACTACACACAGATACGCAGTATTTT.

Worth noting for this clone: This sample includes further DNA sequences coding for the same CDR3. The V gene is TRBV2, the J gene TRBJ2-5; D might be TRBD1 (5 bases). V was trimmed by 6 bases and J by 1 base, leaving 15 bases between them. CDR1 and CDR2 (germline): SNHLY, FYNNEI. CDR3 size: 15 residues. CDR3 loop: CASSLEGQGQETQYF. CDR3 nucleotide sequence: TGTGCCAGCAGCCTCGAAGGACAAGGCCAAGAGACCCAGTACTTC.

This rearrangement joins TRBV28 to TRBJ1-1; D is ambiguous. V lost 4 bases and J lost 4, with 13 bases in between. CDR3 length equals 14 residues. Germline-derived CDR1 and CDR2 are MDHEN and SYDVKM. The CDR3 region is CASSYPLQVTEAFF. In DNA, the CDR3 is TGTGCCAGCAGTTACCCCCTTCAGGTCACTGAAGCTTTCTTT.

This clone was detected once. The V call is TRBV27, the J call TRBJ1-1; D not resolved. Trimming removed 5 bases from V and 3 bases from J, with 10 bases in between. This CDR3 is 13 amino acids long. CDR1 and CDR2 from the germline V gene are MNHEY and SMNVEV (reference sequence). CDR3 region: CASSPGLYTEAFF. The CDR3 DNA is TGTGCCAGCAGTCCAGGACTCTACACTGAAGCTTTCTTT.

This chain joins TRBV5-1 and TRBJ1-2; no reliable D call. V gave up 0 bases and J gave up 7 bases, with 7 bases separating them. This CDR3 has 12 amino acids. CDR1 and CDR2 from the germline V gene are SGHRS and YFSETQ. The CDR3 nucleotides are TGCGCCAGCAGCTTGGAGCTCGGTGGCTACACCTTC. Amino acid sequence: CASSLELGGYTF.

The genes are TRBV5-1 and TRBJ2-7; maybe TRBD2 (6 bases). The V end was cut by 0 bases, the J end by 4 bases, with 17 bases between. Germline assignment: CDR1 SGHRS and CDR2 YFSETQ. The CDR3 loop spans 16 amino acids. The CDR3 region is CASSLAGGAKGYEQYF. The CDR3 coding sequence is TGCGCCAGCAGCTTGGCCGGCGGGGCGAAAGGGTACGAGCAGTACTTC.

In this sample, this clone turned up many times. The chain combines TRBV5-1 with TRBJ1-1, with D possibly being TRBD1 (5 bases). Germline V gives CDR1 SGHRS, CDR2 YFSETQ. The length of the CDR3 is 16 residues. The ends were cut back, 0 bases at V and 0 bases at J, with 12 bases in the middle. The CDR3 region has the DNA TGCGCCAGCAGCTTGGATGGGGACGGGTTGAACACTGAAGCTTTCTTT. Residues: CASSLDGDGLNTEAFF.

This clone was picked up one time. CDR3 loop: CASSQPTTRYNEQFF. The CDR3 coding sequence is TGCGCCAGCAGCCAACCGACGACACGCTACAATGAGCAGTTCTTC. The chain has TRBV5-1 and TRBJ2-1; the D is unclear. CDR1 and CDR2 from the germline V gene are SGHRS and YFSETQ. Trimming took off 4 bases at V and 3 bases at J, with 14 bases between the two ends. This CDR3 contains 15 residues.

Only a few counts were recorded for this clone. The sample has other DNA sequences that encode this CDR3 too. The chain combines TRBV5-1 with TRBJ2-1; D is unclear. The germline V gene encodes CDR1 SGHRS and CDR2 YFSETQ. The CDR3 contains 15 residues. V was clipped by 1 base and J by 0 bases, with 8 bases between them. The CDR3 DNA sequence: TGCGCCAGCAGCTTGAGTGTGAGCTCCTACAATGAGCAGTTCTTC. It encodes CASSLSVSSYNEQFF.

Comments on this clone: Other nucleotide sequences in the sample specify the same CDR3. The rearrangement joins TRBV5-5 to TRBJ1-5, with 7 bases lining up with TRBD1. CDR1 is SGHKS and CDR2 is YYEKEE in the germline V gene (reference sequence). The CDR3 sequence is 15 residues long. The ends lost 2 bases at V and 4 bases at J; junction bases unmatched: 6. In DNA form, the CDR3 reads TGTGCCAGCAGCTTCACGGGACAGCTGAATCAGCCCCAGCATTTT. It is translated as CASSFTGQLNQPQHF.

The CDR3 DNA follows: TGCGCCAGCAAACATCCCGGGACAGGGGTCTACGAGCAGTACTTC. Amino acids: CASKHPGTGVYEQYF. This chain joins TRBV10-2 and TRBJ2-7; 10 bases are shared with TRBD1. Germline V CDR1 and CDR2: WSHSY, SAAADI. There are 15 residues in the CDR3. The junction had 9 bases not matched to a gene; V was cut back by 7 bases and J by 3 bases.

This clone has only one observation. The chain combines TRBV4-1 with TRBJ2-7, with unresolved D. The CDR3 runs 14 residues. V was clipped by 1 base and J by 3 bases, with 10 bases between them. From germline, CDR1 is MGHRA and CDR2 YSYEKL. The CDR3 region is CASSQVPEIYEQYF. The CDR3 DNA reads TGCGCCAGCAGCCAAGTTCCGGAGATCTACGAGCAGTACTTC.

The J gene is TRBJ1-4, the V gene TRBV7-2; D may be TRBD1 (6 bases). The germline V gene encodes CDR1 SGHTA and CDR2 FQGNSA. This CDR3 is built from 17 residues. Deletions cut 5 bases from V and 0 bases from J, with 16 bases between. CDR3 in amino acids: CASSSLYRGATNEKLFF. In nucleotides, the CDR3 is TGTGCCAGCAGCAGCCTTTATAGGGGGGCAACTAATGAAAAACTGTTTTTT. The complete variable domain, with remaining parts taken from reference TRBV7-2 and TRBJ1-4, reads GAGVSQSPSNKVTEKGKDVELRCDPISGHTALYWYRQSLGQGLEFLIYFQGNSAPDKSGLPSDRFSAERTGGSVSTLTIQRTQQEDSAVYLCASSSLYRGATNEKLFFGSGTQLSVL.

The rearrangement links TRBV27 to TRBJ1-1; TRBD1 matches 7 bases. In germline, CDR1 is MNHEY, CDR2 SMNVEV (reference sequence). CDR3 length equals 14 residues. Trimming took 6 bases from V and 3 from J; bases not matched to a gene: 7. CDR3: CASRNRGEYTEAFF. CDR3 coding DNA: TGTGCCAGCAGGAACAGGGGTGAATACACTGAAGCTTTCTTT.

This chain joins TRBV15 and TRBJ2-6; the match to TRBD1 covers 8 bases. This CDR3 has 18 residues. V lost 3 bases and J lost 3; bases outside the gene matches: 10. Germline V gene data show CDR1 as LNHNV and CDR2 as YYDKDF (reference sequence). The CDR3, as DNA: TGTGCCACCAGCAGCGCCCCGACAGGGGCGGGTGGGGCCAACGTCCTGACTTTC. It translates to CATSSAPTGAGGANVLTF.